This T cell receptor (beta chain) was documented in a study of CD8+CD57+ T cells in acquired aplastic anemia. Overall study: On average, sorted CD4+ and CD8+ cells gave 3.2 ug of DNA. Regarding the study as a whole: Around 29 CD8+ CDR3 sequences were shared between patients and controls. Patients were compared with controls for CD8+ Simpson's diversity, and no significant difference emerged.

TCR beta VDJ combinations and CDR3 sequences were profiled from genomic DNA. TCRdb re-called the reads with MiXCR, one entry per CDR3 protein. The sample has 150,000 to 200,000 distinct CDR3 sequences; 64% are singletons. V was clipped by 5 bases and J by 10 bases; unmatched bases: 8. Germline V lookup: CDR1 SGHVS, CDR2 FQNEAQ. The CDR3 totals 14 residues. A word on this clonotype: Its antigen is unknown. Being one base from a much bigger clone, this may be a read error. This likely comes from a read error, as the CDR3 has no conserved phenylalanine or tryptophan at its end.

This clonotype was sampled from a human donor with severe aplastic anemia or a healthy control (not recorded which). The chain couples TRBV7-8 to TRBJ1-6, with TRBD1 identical over 7 bases. The source material was sorted CD4+, CD8+, or CD8+CD57+ T cells (not recorded which) from PBMCs. This CDR3 is CASSPRQGASPLHI. The DNA of the CDR3 is TGTGCCAGCAGCCCTAGACAGGGCGCGTCACCCCTCCACATT.